This entry lists 29 T cell receptor beta chains sequenced from one sample in a study of blood T cell repertoires in COVID-19. This table comes from immunoSEQ multiplex PCR, and its TCRdb copy is limited to in-frame clones, with some not included. The sample lists about 250,000 clones, around 89% seen once, with approximately 2.3% in the top ten. The sample consisted of peripheral blood. Every receptor here comes from a woman aged 55-70 years with COVID-19, enrolled during active disease.

The rearrangement links TRBV19 to TRBJ2-4; 8 nucleotides match TRBD2. V trimming: 3 bases; J trimming: 0 bases; junction bases outside the gene matches: 7. Germline assignment: CDR1 LNHDA and CDR2 SQIVND (reference sequence). The CDR3 contains 17 residues. CDR3 sequence (DNA): TGTGCCAGTAGTATTTCCCGCCTAGCGGGAGCCAAAAACATTCAGTACTTC. This sequence encodes CASSISRLAGAKNIQYF.

This chain links TRBV9 with TRBJ1-2, with a possible D match to TRBD1 (6 bases). This CDR3 contains 15 residues. CDR1 and CDR2 (germline): SGDLS, YYNGEE. The V end was cut by 4 bases, the J end by 7 bases, with 20 bases between. DNA for the CDR3: TGTGCCAGCAGCCCGCGACAGGTTTTTTCTGGTGGCTACACCTTC. Residues: CASSPRQVFSGGYTF.

The chain couples TRBV19 to TRBJ1-2; 11 nucleotides line up with TRBD1. The junction had 3 bases not matched to a gene; V was cut back by 6 bases and J by 6 bases. Germline CDR1 and CDR2: LNHDA and SQIVND (reference sequence). This CDR3 has 13 residues. CDR3 sequence: CASRDRGRDGYTF. CDR3 DNA sequence: TGTGCCAGTAGGGACAGGGGGCGGGATGGCTACACCTTC.

This clone was found once. This chain uses TRBV27 with TRBJ2-3, with D unclear. Trimming shortened V by 6 bases and J by 4 bases, and 14 bases separated the two germline ends. This CDR3 contains 14 residues. Germline V lookup: CDR1 MNHEY, CDR2 SMNVEV (reference sequence). This CDR3 reads CASSAPTYPDTQYF. The CDR3 DNA is TGTGCCAGCAGCGCGCCCACTTACCCAGATACGCAGTATTTT.

The V gene is TRBV9, the J gene TRBJ1-2, with 7 bases identical to TRBD1. The germline V gene encodes CDR1 SGDLS and CDR2 YYNGEE. J lost 3 bases, V lost 6 bases, and 5 bases had no gene match. This CDR3 has 13 amino acids. CDR3 in amino acids: CASNAGTDYGYTF. As DNA, the CDR3 is TGTGCCAGCAACGCTGGGACAGACTATGGCTACACCTTC.

The CDR3 protein is CASRRPGLDNEQFF. The CDR3 DNA is TGTGCCAGCAGGAGACCGGGACTTGACAATGAGCAGTTCTTC. The chain recombines TRBV7-2 with TRBJ2-1; perhaps TRBD2 as D (6 bases). CDR3 length: 14 amino acids. Trimming shortened V by 6 bases and J by 5 bases, and 14 bases separated the two germline ends. Germline lookup yields CDR1 SGHTA and CDR2 FQGNSA. Complete variable domain (other parts from reference TRBV7-2 and TRBJ2-1): GAGVSQSPSNKVTEKGKDVELRCDPISGHTALYWYRQSLGQGLEFLIYFQGNSAPDKSGLPSDRFSAERTGGSVSTLTIQRTQQEDSAVYLCASRRPGLDNEQFFGPGTRLTVL.

The chain is built from TRBV9 and TRBJ1-3; TRBD1 agrees at 7 bases. Germline CDR1 and CDR2: SGDLS and YYNGEE. Germline trimming cut 0 bases from V and 2 bases from J; bases unmatched to any gene: 5. There are 16 residues in the CDR3. This chain's CDR3 is CASSVGDRVAGNTIYF. As DNA, the CDR3 is TGTGCCAGCAGCGTAGGCGACAGGGTAGCTGGAAACACCATATATTTT.

The rearrangement joins TRBV6-5 to TRBJ1-2; maybe TRBD1 (6 bases). Trimming took 5 bases from V and 5 from J, leaving 15 bases between them. Germline V CDR1 and CDR2: MNHEY, SVGAGI. The CDR3 covers 14 residues. The CDR3 here is CASSLPGENYGYTF. The CDR3 nucleotides are TGTGCCAGCAGTCTACCAGGGGAGAATTATGGCTACACCTTC.

The chain is built from TRBV15 and TRBJ1-5; D possibly corresponds to TRBD1 (6 bases). The CDR3 extends over 15 amino acids. Germline CDR1 is LNHNV and CDR2 is YYDKDF (reference sequence). Trimming left V 2 bases short and J 0 bases short, with 8 bases between. The CDR3 coding sequence is TGTGCCACCAGCAGACGGACAGCTAGCAATCAGCCCCAGCATTTT. Its protein is CATSRRTASNQPQHF.

CDR3 DNA: TGTGCCAGCAGCCAAGGACTAGCGGGGGGGCCCTCGACAGATACGCAGTATTTT. Protein: CASSQGLAGGPSTDTQYF. The chain recombines TRBV3-1 (or the pseudogene TRBV3-2) with TRBJ2-3; 14 bases line up with TRBD2. The CDR3 sequence is 18 residues long. The J segment lost 3 bases and the V segment lost 1 base, leaving 6 bases of the junction unmatched. The germline V gene encodes CDR1 LGHDT and CDR2 YNNKEL (reference sequence).

This clone was detected only once. V gene TRBV9 combines with J gene TRBJ1-3; D not resolved. CDR1 SGDLS and CDR2 YYNGEE come from the germline V gene. This CDR3 has 15 amino acids. The ends were cut back, 0 bases at V and 4 bases at J, with 11 bases in the middle. The CDR3 spells CASSVGQARGNTIYF. The DNA of the CDR3 is TGTGCCAGCAGCGTAGGGCAGGCGAGAGGAAACACCATATATTTT.

The chain carries TRBV6-2 or TRBV6-3 and TRBJ1-4; 7 bases map to TRBD1. In germline, CDR1 is MNHEY, CDR2 SVGEGT. Trimming took 5 bases from V and 5 from J; bases not matched to a gene: 5. The CDR3 spans 14 residues. CDR3 region: CASSPGTANEKLFF. CDR3 DNA: TGTGCCAGCAGTCCCGGGACAGCCAATGAAAAACTGTTTTTT.

The CDR3 is CASSISGTVNEKLFF. The CDR3 DNA follows: TGTGCCAGTAGTATCTCCGGGACAGTGAATGAAAAACTGTTTTTT. The genes are TRBV19 and TRBJ1-4; 7 bases are shared with TRBD1. The CDR3 runs to 15 residues. Germline CDR1 LNHDA, CDR2 SQIVND (reference sequence). J was trimmed by 5 bases and V by 3 bases; bases with no gene match: 6.

This rearrangement joins TRBV27 to TRBJ1-6, with 8 bases matching TRBD1. In germline, CDR1 is MNHEY, CDR2 SMNVEV (reference sequence). The CDR3 covers 16 residues. V dropped 5 bases and J dropped 12; count of bases not matched to a gene: 15. CDR3 sequence reads: CASSQLGQGAIGPLHF. In nucleotides, the CDR3 is TGTGCCAGCAGTCAACTAGGACAGGGAGCAATTGGACCCCTCCACTTT.

This chain links TRBV4-3 with TRBJ1-1; no firm D call. Germline CDR1 is LGHNA and CDR2 is YSLEER. Deletions cut 5 bases from V and 1 base from J, with 14 bases between. This CDR3 has 15 residues. CDR3 coding DNA: TGCGCCAGCAGCACGAACAAACAGACGAACACTGAAGCTTTCTTT. Translating gives CASSTNKQTNTEAFF.

The chain couples TRBV27 to TRBJ2-5; D is unclear. In germline, CDR1 is MNHEY, CDR2 SMNVEV (reference sequence). The V end lost 1 base, the J end lost 4 bases, and 7 bases lay between the germline ends. This CDR3 contains 13 residues. This chain's CDR3 is CASSLYVGETQYF. CDR3 nucleotides: TGTGCCAGCAGTTTATATGTCGGAGAGACCCAGTACTTC.

The J gene is TRBJ2-5, the V gene TRBV7-9; 7 bases match TRBD2. The length of the CDR3 is 15 residues. The V gene's germline CDR1 is SEHNR and CDR2 FQNEAQ (reference sequence). The ends lost 0 bases at V and 5 bases at J; junction bases unmatched: 6. The CDR3 here is CASSLAGGTLETQYF. In nucleotides, the CDR3 is TGTGCCAGCAGCTTAGCGGGGGGGACTCTCGAGACCCAGTACTTC.

The chain couples TRBV10-3 to TRBJ2-7; 7 nucleotides align to TRBD2. Germline trimming cut 11 bases from V and 2 bases from J; bases unmatched to any gene: 9. Germline loops: CDR1 ENHRY, CDR2 SYGVKD. The CDR3 spans 13 residues. CDR3 DNA sequence: TGTGCCGTCTTCTCAGGGACTACCTACGAGCAGTACTTC. This encodes CAVFSGTTYEQYF.

This chain links TRBV5-1 with TRBJ1-1, with TRBD1 matching over 7 bases. The junction had 4 bases not matched to a gene; V was cut back by 0 bases and J by 5 bases. This CDR3 is 14 amino acids long. Germline CDR1 and CDR2: SGHRS and YFSETQ. As DNA, the CDR3 is TGCGCCAGCAGCTTGGAGGACAGGAAAACTGAAGCTTTCTTT. This sequence encodes CASSLEDRKTEAFF.

This chain uses TRBV15 with TRBJ1-2; 7 nucleotides align to TRBD1. Germline CDR1 and CDR2: LNHNV and YYDKDF (reference sequence). This CDR3 is built from 17 residues. J lost 4 bases, V lost 1 base, and 12 bases had no gene match. The CDR3 DNA is TGTGCCACCAGCAGAGGGGACTCAGGGGGACGGGGCTATGGCTACACCTTC. As protein: CATSRGDSGGRGYGYTF.

The chain joins TRBV6-5 to TRBJ1-1; D remains unclear. Germline V gene lookup returns CDR1 MNHEY and CDR2 SVGAGI. The V end lost 4 bases, the J end lost 6 bases, and 12 bases lay between the germline ends. The CDR3 runs 13 residues. CDR3 nucleotide sequence: TGTGCCAGCAGTTCCGGTAGAATCCCTGAAGCTTTCTTT. Its translation: CASSSGRIPEAFF.

CDR3 sequence reads: CAWSGTSYGYTF. The CDR3 nucleotides read TGTGCCTGGAGTGGGACATCCTATGGCTACACCTTC. V gene TRBV30 combines with J gene TRBJ1-2; D perhaps matches TRBD1 (5 bases). The ends were cut back, 1 base at V and 4 bases at J, with 7 bases in the middle. The V gene's germline CDR1 is GTSNPN and CDR2 SVGIG (reference sequence). The CDR3 totals 12 residues.

With regard to this clone: Germline is not matched at one junction end, which may reflect a read error. The chain uses TRBV7-3 and TRBJ2-2; possibly TRBD1 for D (6 bases). The CDR3 consists of 16 residues. Germline CDR1 and CDR2: SGHTA and FQGTGA. DNA for the CDR3: TGTGCCAGCAGCTTACATGGCAGGACAGACACTGGGGAGCTGTTTTTT. As protein: CASSLHGRTDTGELFF.

This chain uses TRBV6-2 or TRBV6-3 with TRBJ2-6; the D is unclear. In germline, CDR1 is MNHEY, CDR2 SVGEGT. The CDR3 consists of 16 residues. Trimming removed 3 bases at V and 0 bases at J, with 9 bases between. CDR3 nucleotide sequence: TGTGCCAGCAGTTATGACATTTCCTCTGGGGCCAACGTCCTGACTTTC. Residues: CASSYDISSGANVLTF.

The chain combines TRBV2 with TRBJ2-7, with TRBD1 matching over 7 bases. The germline V gene has CDR1 SNHLY and CDR2 FYNNEI. This CDR3 contains 16 residues. Unmatched junction bases numbered 13, after V lost 8 bases and J lost 0 bases. In DNA form, the CDR3 reads TGTGCCAGCCTTTGGGATGCACAGGGGAGCTCCTACGAGCAGTACTTC. Encoded protein: CASLWDAQGSSYEQYF.

The chain links TRBV7-2 to TRBJ1-2; D might be TRBD1 (5 bases). CDR1 and CDR2 (germline): SGHTA, FQGNSA. V was cut by 2 bases and J by 8 bases, with 18 bases left in between. CDR3 length equals 15 residues. CDR3 DNA: TGTGCCAGCAGCTTAACCGGCACGACAGTAACGGGCTACACCTTC. This encodes CASSLTGTTVTGYTF.

The chain has TRBV7-9 and TRBJ1-5; D unclear. From germline, CDR1 is SEHNR and CDR2 FQNEAQ (reference sequence). With 6 bases removed from V and 3 bases from J, the gap between germline ends came to 12 bases. The CDR3 is made up of 14 amino acids. CDR3 sequence: CASSTAYYNQPQHF. CDR3 coding DNA: TGTGCCAGCAGTACCGCCTACTACAATCAGCCCCAGCATTTT. Drawing the rest from reference TRBV7-9 and TRBJ1-5, the complete variable domain is DTGVSQNPRHKITKRGQNVTFRCDPISEHNRLYWYRQTLGQGPEFLTYFQNEAQLEKSRLLSDRFSAERPKGSFSTLEIQRTEQGDSAMYLCASSTAYYNQPQHFGDGTRLSIL.

The count of this clone is one. The chain is built from TRBV6-2 or TRBV6-3 and TRBJ1-2; 7 bases are a match to TRBD1. V lost 6 bases and J lost 4; bases outside the gene matches: 5. This CDR3 is 13 amino acids long. The germline V gene encodes CDR1 MNHEY and CDR2 SVGEGT. This CDR3 reads CASSPTGAYGYTF. The CDR3 DNA follows: TGTGCCAGCAGCCCCACAGGGGCCTATGGCTACACCTTC.

The chain joins TRBV7-9 to TRBJ2-7; D perhaps matches TRBD1 (5 bases). This CDR3 spans 13 amino acids. Trimming shortened V by 4 bases and J by 3 bases, and 10 bases separated the two germline ends. Looked up from germline, CDR1 is SEHNR and CDR2 is FQNEAQ (reference sequence). The CDR3 DNA reads TGTGCCAGCAGCTCGGACAACGACTACGAGCAGTACTTC. The encoded protein is CASSSDNDYEQYF.